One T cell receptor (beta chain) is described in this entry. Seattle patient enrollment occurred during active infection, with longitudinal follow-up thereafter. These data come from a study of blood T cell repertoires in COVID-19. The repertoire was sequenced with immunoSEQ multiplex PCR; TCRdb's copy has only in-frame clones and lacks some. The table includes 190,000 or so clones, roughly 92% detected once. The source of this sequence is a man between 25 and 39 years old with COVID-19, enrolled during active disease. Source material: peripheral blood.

In DNA, the CDR3 is TGCGCCAGCAGCTTGGGCCTTCTACTTCTGGGCACAGATACGCAGTATTTT. Residues: CASSLGLLLLGTDTQYF. The V call is TRBV5-1, the J call TRBJ2-3; no reliable D call. Trimming removed 0 bases at V and 1 base at J, with 15 bases between. In germline, CDR1 is SGHRS, CDR2 YFSETQ. The CDR3 totals 17 residues. The variable domain in full, completed from reference TRBV5-1 and TRBJ2-3, reads KAGVTQTPRYLIKTRGQQVTLSCSPISGHRSVSWYQQTPGQGLQFLFEYFSETQRNKGNFPGRFSGRQFSNSRSEMNVSTLELGDSALYLCASSLGLLLLGTDTQYFGPGTRLTVL.